A selection of T cell receptor beta chains follows, all from one sample in a study of blood T cell repertoires in COVID-19. TCRdb's table, derived via immunoSEQ multiplex PCR, lists solely in-frame clones and lacks some. This table holds under 300,000 clones, around 90% found once. The sample was PBMCs or T cells enriched from blood (not recorded which). The receptors stem from a woman aged 40 to 50 who had recovered from COVID-19. Both conserved end residues are part of each CDR3. Fields, in order: V gene, D gene, clone size, J gene, CDR3 DNA, CDR3 protein. The D gene is left open where the match is weak. Only some rows state a clone size, as once, few, many or a class for expanded clones.

TRBV5-5	.	few	TRBJ2-1	TGTGCCAGCAGCCCCGGCCGGGGTTCCAGCTCCTACAATGAGCAGTTCTTC	CASSPGRGSSSYNEQFF
TRBV3-1/TRBV3-2	.	.	TRBJ2-2	TGTGCCAGCAGCCTCTTGGAGGCCGGGGAGCTGTTTTTT	CASSLLEAGELFF
TRBV9	TRBD1	.	TRBJ1-2	TGTGCCAGCAGCCAAGAGGACAGGGTGTTTGGGGGCTACACCTTC	CASSQEDRVFGGYTF
TRBV5-1	TRBD2	.	TRBJ2-3	TGCGCCAGCATGCGAGCGGGAGGAGATACGCAGTATTTT	CASMRAGGDTQYF
TRBV11-3	TRBD1	.	TRBJ2-1	TGTGCCAGCAGCTCCGGGACAGAGGTGTTCTACAATGAGCAGTTCTTC	CASSSGTEVFYNEQFF
TRBV5-1	.	.	TRBJ1-4	TGCGCCAGCAGCTTGGACAGGCCTAATGAAAAACTGTTTTTT	CASSLDRPNEKLFF
TRBV5-1	.	.	TRBJ1-1	TGCGCCAGCAGCTTGGAATTGGGGGGTAACACTGAAGCTTTCTTT	CASSLELGGNTEAFF
TRBV6-5	.	.	TRBJ2-5	TGTGCCAGCGACCAAGGGGGTTTTCAAGAGACCCAGTACTTC	CASDQGGFQETQYF
TRBV28	TRBD1	once	TRBJ1-4	TGTGCCAGCAGTCCTCGGACAGGGCCTAATGAAAAACTGTTTTTT	CASSPRTGPNEKLFF
TRBV5-5	TRBD1	.	TRBJ1-2	TGTGCCAGCAGCTGGGGACAGGGAAACTATGGCTACACCTTC	CASSWGQGNYGYTF
TRBV2	.	.	TRBJ1-3	TGTGCCAGCAGTGTGGCGGATAGCTCTGGAAACACCATATATTTT	CASSVADSSGNTIYF
TRBV5-1	TRBD1	.	TRBJ1-1	TGCGCCAGCAGTGAAGGGACAGGGTGGGTTTCGGACACTGAAGCTTTCTTT	CASSEGTGWVSDTEAFF
TRBV5-4	.	.	TRBJ2-2	TGTGCCAGCAGCCGGGATACAGGGCACACCGGGGAGCTGTTTTTT	CASSRDTGHTGELFF
TRBV2	.	.	TRBJ2-5	TGTGCCAGTCACCGCGGCGCCCAAGAGACCCAGTACTTC	CASHRGAQETQYF
TRBV21-1	.	.	TRBJ2-7	TGTGCCAGCAGCAATAGTACGGGACAGGTGTACTACGAGCAGTACTTC	CASSNSTGQVYYEQYF
TRBV5-4	.	.	TRBJ1-2	TGTGCCAGCAGCCCATCGGGGGGGAGGGGCTACACCTTC	CASSPSGGRGYTF
TRBV4-2	.	.	TRBJ2-5	TGTGCCAGCAGCCAGGACTACTTGGTCGGCGTGGGGGAGACCCAGTACTTC	CASSQDYLVGVGETQYF
TRBV18	.	.	TRBJ1-1	TGTGCCAGCTCACCACTTGCAGGGGACAACCCATCGAACACTGAAGCTTTCTTT	CASSPLAGDNPSNTEAFF
TRBV30	.	.	TRBJ1-1	TGTGCCTGGAGTGTACTGTCCGGGGTGGCTTTCTTT	CAWSVLSGVAFF
TRBV11-2	.	.	TRBJ1-1	TGTGCCAGCACCTTAGGGATCGACCGGAGTACTTGGAACACTGAAGCTTTCTTT	CASTLGIDRSTWNTEAFF
TRBV5-1	TRBD2	.	TRBJ2-2	TGCGCCAGCAGCGCCGGTGGGACTAGCGGCCCCGGGGAGCTGTTTTTT	CASSAGGTSGPGELFF
TRBV5-1	TRBD2	.	TRBJ2-1	TGCGCCAGCAGCCAGGGGACTAGCGGGACGTTGAGGCAGTTCTTC	CASSQGTSGTLRQFF
TRBV19	.	.	TRBJ1-5	TGTGCCAGTAGTCAGACAACCTTGTCAAACCAGCCCCAGCATTTT	CASSQTTLSNQPQHF
TRBV29-1	TRBD1	.	TRBJ1-1	TGCAGCGCGGACAGGGGGCGGAACACTGAAGCTTTCTTT	CSADRGRNTEAFF
TRBV25-1	TRBD2	.	TRBJ2-1	TGTGCCAGCAGTTTACTTAGCGGGAAGGATGATGAGCAGTTCTTC	CASSLLSGKDDEQFF
TRBV20-1	.	.	TRBJ1-1	TGCAGTGCTAGAAAACAATTTGAAGCTTTCTTT	CSARKQFEAFF
TRBV6-5	.	.	TRBJ1-2	TGTGCCAGCAGTTACGGGACTCTCTATGGCTACACCTTC	CASSYGTLYGYTF
TRBV5-3	TRBD1	.	TRBJ1-3	TGTGCCAGAAGCTTGTCGGACAGGCCTATGACCTCTGGAAACACCATATATTTT	CARSLSDRPMTSGNTIYF
TRBV9	TRBD2	.	TRBJ2-1	TGTGCCAGCAGCGTCGGGGGGACCAACAATGAGCAGTTCTTC	CASSVGGTNNEQFF
TRBV30	.	.	TRBJ1-4	TGTGCCTGGAACGGGGCTAATGAAAAACTGTTTTTT	CAWNGANEKLFF
TRBV5-6	TRBD1	.	TRBJ1-1	TGTGCCAGCAGACTACAGGGGGCGCACACTGAAGCTTTCTTT	CASRLQGAHTEAFF
TRBV5-6	.	.	TRBJ2-3	TGTGCCAGCAGCTTCGGAGTAGGAGAAGATACGCAGTATTTT	CASSFGVGEDTQYF
TRBV6-2/TRBV6-3	TRBD1	.	TRBJ1-1	TGTGCCAGCAGCCACACGTCTGGACAGGGGGCTGAAGCTTTCTTT	CASSHTSGQGAEAFF
TRBV7-6	TRBD1	.	TRBJ2-2	TGTGCCAGCAGCTTAGGTGGGACAGTTAACACCGGGGAGCTGTTTTTT	CASSLGGTVNTGELFF
TRBV27	.	few	TRBJ1-4	TGTGCCAGCAGTTTATGGGGCAGTAGGAACGAAAAACTGTTTTTT	CASSLWGSRNEKLFF
TRBV19	.	.	TRBJ2-3	TGTGCCAGTAGGCGATCCGGGACTCCGGGTGGCACAGATACGCAGTATTTT	CASRRSGTPGGTDTQYF
TRBV5-1	.	.	TRBJ1-1	TGCGCCAGCAGCGTCGGGGACACTGAAGCTTTCTTT	CASSVGDTEAFF
TRBV19	.	.	TRBJ2-5	TGTGCCAGTAGAAACACTTACCGGGCCCGGGGCCAAGAGACCCAGTACTTC	CASRNTYRARGQETQYF
TRBV4-1	.	few	TRBJ2-1	TGCGCCAGCAGCCAGTCGACTAGCTCCTACAATGAGCAGTTCTTC	CASSQSTSSYNEQFF
TRBV7-2	TRBD1	.	TRBJ1-1	TGTGCCAGCAGCTTAGCGAGTGGCATACCGGGACAGAATGAAGCTTTCTTT	CASSLASGIPGQNEAFF
TRBV3-1/TRBV3-2	.	.	TRBJ2-6	TGTGCCAGCAGCCAAGGATCGTGGAGCTCTGGGGCCAACGTCCTGACTTTC	CASSQGSWSSGANVLTF
TRBV30	TRBD1	.	TRBJ1-3	TGTGCCTGGAGTGTTGAGGGGGCACGGGGAAACACCATATATTTT	CAWSVEGARGNTIYF
TRBV4-1	TRBD2	.	TRBJ2-2	TGCGCCAGCAGCCAAACGGGGGGGCCTATCGGGGAGCTGTTTTTT	CASSQTGGPIGELFF
TRBV30	.	.	TRBJ1-6	TGTGCCTGGACACGAGACAGGCTAAATTCACCCCTCCACTTT	CAWTRDRLNSPLHF
TRBV6-2/TRBV6-3	.	.	TRBJ2-1	TGTGCCAGCAGCTTCCCCGGGAGTTCGTACAATGAGCAGTTCTTC	CASSFPGSSYNEQFF
TRBV5-4	TRBD1	.	TRBJ2-7	TGTGCCAGCAGCTTCAGGGGGCGCGAGCAGTACTTC	CASSFRGREQYF